The source of this TCR beta chain is a study of blood T cell repertoires in COVID-19. Overall study: Donors in the United States, Italy and Spain gave samples during acute or convalescent COVID-19. Nucleic acid was either cDNA or gDNA, and it came from T cells, B-cell-depleted T cells, or PBMCs.

Germline assignment: CDR1 SGHRS and CDR2 YFSETQ. J gave up 3 bases and V 2 bases, and 6 bases lay outside the gene matches. This CDR3 spans 16 amino acids. Authors' methods: The authors estimated nucleated cell counts from reference gene primer amplification. The repertoire was sequenced with immunoSEQ multiplex PCR; TCRdb's copy has only in-frame clones and lacks some. V and J calls and clone size come straight from that table; D and trimming were deduced from the DNA. The sample comprises a few hundred thousand clones, more than 75% of which are singletons, and 2% to 3% rests with the top ten. The chain is built from TRBV5-1 and TRBJ2-3, with 10 bases lining up with TRBD2. Sequencing was done on a sample of peripheral blood. This receptor was obtained from a woman in her forties or fifties with acute or convalescent COVID-19. In nucleotides, the CDR3 is TGCGCCAGCAGCTTCGGGCTAGCGGGAGCTACAGATACGCAGTATTTT. Translated, it gives CASSFGLAGATDTQYF.